This T cell receptor (beta chain) was sequenced for a study of blood T cell repertoires in COVID-19 (TCRdb year 2020). For the wider study: Samples from collaborators originated in the United States, Italy and Spain and spanned both the acute and convalescent phases of COVID-19. The prospective study material was composed of cDNA or gDNA derived from T cells, B-cell-depleted T cells, or PBMCs. Subjects who had been exposed to COVID-19, were actively infected with it, or had recovered from it provided the deeply sampled blood TCRbeta repertoires that made up the dataset. The repertoires were released in a freely available public database meant as a resource for research on the immune response to SARS-CoV-2. Samples came from the ongoing ImmuneRACE study (first 160 participants) plus 1,254 subjects from 6 global collaborators. Sample metadata almost always included a de-identified subject ID, COVID-19 status, age in years and sex. Where HLA class I and class II types were available, the types were taken from metadata supplied by the sample provider, not from assay-based typing.

Samples from volunteer blood donors who had recovered from COVID-19 were contributed by a second Seattle source. Collaborating institutions collected whole blood in K2EDTA tubes following their own protocols. For TCRbeta analysis, collaborators shipped samples as frozen whole blood, isolated PBMCs, or DNA extracted from either of those sample types. TCRbeta CDR3 regions were amplified from genomic DNA using the immunoSEQ Assay, a bias-controlled multiplex PCR. The original pipeline was this. Within the assay, amplification of reference gene primers was used to estimate how many nucleated cells each sample contained. Sequence reads were collapsed and filtered to measure the absolute abundance of every unique TCRbeta CDR3 rearrangement. For each sample, productive Simpson clonality was calculated as the square root of Simpson's diversity index over productive rearrangements. In its TCRdb copy, this immuneACCESS table keeps in-frame sequences only and misses some clones. Where compared with another copy, unresolved V genes explain less than half of these, and the others have no known cause. V, J and clone size derive from that table, while D and trimming were established from the DNA sequence. Here the sample has 270,000 or so clones; approximately 88% occur a single time. The ten largest clones take up 0.85% to 0.95% of the sample.

Comment on this clone: It has no known antigen specificity. Base qualities are not provided; no much larger clone lies one nucleotide away.

Study-wide conclusions, independent of this receptor: The quantity of clinical and demographic metadata differed by source and by participant and was supplied without curation.

The TCR originated in a woman aged 40-49 years who had recovered from COVID-19. The sequenced material came from peripheral blood.

The CDR3 amino acid sequence is: CASSGGGWTDTQYF. Read as DNA, the sequence is TGTGCCAGCAGCGGGGGCGGTTGGACAGATACGCAGTATTTT. The V and J genes are TRBV11-3 and TRBJ2-3; the best D guess is TRBD1, with 6 bases matching. V is shortened by 5 bases, J by 3 bases, and the region joining them spans 12 bases. The CDR3 covers 14 residues, taking in both the cysteine and the phenylalanine. CDR3 DNA only is kept here, 42 bases in frame from base 1. CDR1 and CDR2, looked up from the germline V gene, are SGHNT and YENEEA.